This TCR beta chain was retrieved from a study of siplizumab effects on memory and regulatory T cells. Points on this clone: The antigen remains undetermined.

Germline lookup yields CDR1 MNHNY and CDR2 SVGAGI (reference sequence). Losses at the gene ends were 0 bases for V and 4 bases for J; bases not matched to a gene: 3. This CDR3 spans 14 amino acids. Overall study findings and caveats: Relative to controls at 25% to 30%, mappable alloreactive CD4+ clones exhibited a mean Treg-derived proportion of 68.8% with siplizumab. Phenotypic classification as naive or memory proved unattainable for roughly 75-96% of proliferating CD4+ or CD8+ clones.

Sequencing of each sample assayed roughly 9.8 x 10^4 TCR templates. Method: immunoSEQ multiplex PCR; TCRdb's copy keeps in-frame clones and lacks some. The sample shows under 95,000 clones, 94% of them seen only once. Material: non-Treg CD4+ T cells sorted from blood. The sequence was collected from a human donor in good health. J is TRBJ2-7 and V is TRBV6-6, with 7 bases lining up with TRBD2. The CDR3 sequence: CASSYSAGVYEQYF. CDR3 coding DNA: TGTGCCAGCAGTTACTCGGCGGGGGTATACGAGCAGTACTTC.